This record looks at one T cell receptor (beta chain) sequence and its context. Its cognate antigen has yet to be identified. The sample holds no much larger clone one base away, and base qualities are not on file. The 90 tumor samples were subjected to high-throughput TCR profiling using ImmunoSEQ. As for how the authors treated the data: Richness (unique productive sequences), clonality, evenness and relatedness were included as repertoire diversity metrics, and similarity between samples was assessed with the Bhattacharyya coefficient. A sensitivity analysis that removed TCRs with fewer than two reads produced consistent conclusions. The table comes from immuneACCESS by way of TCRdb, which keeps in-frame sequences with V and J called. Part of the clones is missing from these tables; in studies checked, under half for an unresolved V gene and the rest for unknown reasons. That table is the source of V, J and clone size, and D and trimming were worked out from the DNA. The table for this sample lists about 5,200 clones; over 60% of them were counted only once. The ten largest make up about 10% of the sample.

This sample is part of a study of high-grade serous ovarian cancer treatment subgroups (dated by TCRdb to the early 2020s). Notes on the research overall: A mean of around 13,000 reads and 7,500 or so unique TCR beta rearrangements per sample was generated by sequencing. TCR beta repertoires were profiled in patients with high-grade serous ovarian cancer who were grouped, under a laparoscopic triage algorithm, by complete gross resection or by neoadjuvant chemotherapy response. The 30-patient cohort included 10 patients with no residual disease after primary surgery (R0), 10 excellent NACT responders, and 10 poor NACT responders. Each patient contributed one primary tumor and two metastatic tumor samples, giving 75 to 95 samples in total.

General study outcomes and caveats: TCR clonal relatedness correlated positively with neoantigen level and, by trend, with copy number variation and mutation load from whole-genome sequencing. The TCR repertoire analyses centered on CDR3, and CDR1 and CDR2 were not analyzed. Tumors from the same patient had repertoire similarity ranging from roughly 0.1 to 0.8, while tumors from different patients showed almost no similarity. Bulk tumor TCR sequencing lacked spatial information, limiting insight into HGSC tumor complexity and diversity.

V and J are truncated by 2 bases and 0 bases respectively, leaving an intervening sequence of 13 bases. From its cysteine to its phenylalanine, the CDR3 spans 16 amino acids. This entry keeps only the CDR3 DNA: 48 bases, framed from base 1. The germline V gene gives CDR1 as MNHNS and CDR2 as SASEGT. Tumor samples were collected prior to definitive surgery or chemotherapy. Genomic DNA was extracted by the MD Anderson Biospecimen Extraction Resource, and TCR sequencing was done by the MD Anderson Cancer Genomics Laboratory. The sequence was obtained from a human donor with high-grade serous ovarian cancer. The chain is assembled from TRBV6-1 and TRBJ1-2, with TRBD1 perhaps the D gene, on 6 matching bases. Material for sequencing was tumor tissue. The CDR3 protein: CASSEILTGANYGYTF. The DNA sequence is TGTGCCAGCAGTGAAATTTTGACAGGCGCTAACTATGGCTACACCTTC.